This T cell receptor beta chain originates from a study of blood T cell repertoires in COVID-19. Overall study context: Nucleic acid was either cDNA or gDNA, and it came from T cells, B-cell-depleted T cells, or PBMCs.

V shed 7 bases and J 1 base; nucleotides not matched to a gene: 3. The germline CDR1 and CDR2 sequences are MNHEY and SVGAGI. CDR3 size: 13 residues. As processed by the authors: Amplified reference gene primers provided the basis for estimating nucleated cell counts. The method was immunoSEQ multiplex PCR; TCRdb's version includes in-frame clones alone and lacks a portion of them. V, J and clone size derive from that table, while D and trimming were established from the DNA sequence. Of roughly 190,000 clones listed, around four fifths were seen once; the top ten hold roughly 12%. In assigning cohorts, the study relied on participant-reported clinical history.

This chain uses TRBV6-5 with TRBJ2-7, with 8 bases identical to TRBD2. This receptor was taken from a man aged 40-49 years who had recovered from COVID-19. Specimen: PBMCs or T cells enriched from blood (not recorded which). The CDR3 protein is CASMTSDSYEQYF. In DNA form, the CDR3 reads TGTGCCAGCATGACTAGCGATTCCTACGAGCAGTACTTC.